This is a list of T cell receptor beta chains from one sample in a study of cytomegalovirus exposure and HLA in healthy donors. Sequenced by immunoSEQ multiplex PCR; TCRdb stores in-frame clones only, minus some. Among roughly 160,000 clones listed, just under 80% were seen once. The sequenced sample consisted of PBMCs. These receptors came from a man aged 25-45 years in good health and CMV-seronegative. CDR3s include the opening cysteine and the closing phenylalanine or tryptophan. A D gene is named only where the DNA matches it firmly. Some rows mark clone size as missing; the rest say once, few, many or name a class of expanded clone.

d_call: .; clone_size: .; j_call: TRBJ2-6; v_call: TRBV29-1; cdr3_aa: CINTGANVLTF; cdr3_nt: TGCATCAACACCGGGGCCAACGTCCTGACTTTC
d_call: .; clone_size: .; j_call: TRBJ1-5; v_call: TRBV9; cdr3_aa: CASSPGVSNQPQHF; cdr3_nt: TGTGCCAGCAGCCCGGGGGTGTCCAATCAGCCCCAGCATTTT
d_call: .; clone_size: .; j_call: TRBJ2-7; v_call: TRBV4-2; cdr3_aa: CASSQDVVGRSYEQYF; cdr3_nt: TGTGCCAGCAGCCAAGATGTCGTGGGCAGATCCTACGAGCAGTACTTC
d_call: TRBD2; clone_size: .; j_call: TRBJ2-5; v_call: TRBV5-4; cdr3_aa: CASSLLADQETQYF; cdr3_nt: TGTGCCAGCAGTTTACTAGCGGATCAAGAGACCCAGTACTTC
d_call: TRBD2; clone_size: .; j_call: TRBJ2-1; v_call: TRBV5-5; cdr3_aa: CASSPGGSYNEQFF; cdr3_nt: TGTGCCAGCAGCCCGGGGGGGTCCTACAATGAGCAGTTCTTC
d_call: TRBD1; clone_size: .; j_call: TRBJ1-4; v_call: TRBV29-1; cdr3_aa: CSGSEGGGNEKLFF; cdr3_nt: TGCAGCGGAAGCGAAGGGGGCGGGAATGAAAAACTGTTTTTT
d_call: TRBD1; clone_size: .; j_call: TRBJ1-2; v_call: TRBV7-8; cdr3_aa: CASSLRDRGDDGYTF; cdr3_nt: TGTGCCAGCAGCTTACGGGACAGGGGAGATGATGGCTACACCTTC
d_call: .; clone_size: .; j_call: TRBJ2-1; v_call: TRBV30; cdr3_aa: CAWSLSGVLSNEQFF; cdr3_nt: TGTGCCTGGAGTCTTTCAGGGGTTCTGTCCAATGAGCAGTTCTTC
d_call: .; clone_size: .; j_call: TRBJ2-2; v_call: TRBV6-8; cdr3_aa: CATLGTGTNTGELFF; cdr3_nt: TGTGCCACCCTAGGTACGGGAACGAACACCGGGGAGCTGTTTTTT
d_call: .; clone_size: .; j_call: TRBJ2-1; v_call: TRBV7-2; cdr3_aa: CASLRGWEGEQFF; cdr3_nt: TGTGCCAGCTTGAGGGGGTGGGAGGGCGAGCAGTTCTTC
d_call: .; clone_size: few; j_call: TRBJ2-7; v_call: TRBV7-2; cdr3_aa: CASSAQQGYEQYF; cdr3_nt: TGTGCCAGCAGCGCGCAACAGGGCTACGAGCAGTACTTC
d_call: TRBD1; clone_size: .; j_call: TRBJ1-4; v_call: TRBV6-1; cdr3_aa: CASRSRQGRAEKLFF; cdr3_nt: TGTGCCAGCAGATCCCGACAGGGGAGGGCTGAAAAACTGTTTTTT
d_call: .; clone_size: once; j_call: TRBJ2-3; v_call: TRBV7-9; cdr3_aa: CASISPGDHTDTQYF; cdr3_nt: TGTGCCAGCATCTCCCCAGGGGACCACACAGATACGCAGTATTTT
d_call: TRBD1; clone_size: .; j_call: TRBJ1-3; v_call: TRBV9; cdr3_aa: CASSLGQGVGGNTIYF; cdr3_nt: TGTGCCAGCAGCTTGGGACAGGGGGTTGGTGGAAACACCATATATTTT
d_call: TRBD1; clone_size: .; j_call: TRBJ1-6; v_call: TRBV7-6; cdr3_aa: CASSLAGQNNSPLHF; cdr3_nt: TGTGCCAGCAGCTTAGCGGGACAGAATAATTCACCCCTCCACTTT
d_call: .; clone_size: .; j_call: TRBJ2-3; v_call: TRBV19; cdr3_aa: CASSIGQGTDTQYF; cdr3_nt: TGTGCCAGTAGTATAGGGCAGGGCACAGATACGCAGTATTTT
d_call: TRBD1; clone_size: once; j_call: TRBJ1-2; v_call: TRBV5-1; cdr3_aa: CASSSWTGPDGYTF; cdr3_nt: TGCGCCAGCAGCTCCTGGACAGGACCTGATGGCTACACCTTC
d_call: TRBD1; clone_size: .; j_call: TRBJ2-3; v_call: TRBV7-2; cdr3_aa: CASSPGTGRTDTQYF; cdr3_nt: TGTGCCAGCAGCCCCGGGACAGGTCGCACAGATACGCAGTATTTT
d_call: .; clone_size: .; j_call: TRBJ2-5; v_call: TRBV4-2; cdr3_aa: CASSQVGGQGGETQYF; cdr3_nt: TGTGCCAGCAGCCAAGTAGGTGGACAGGGAGGGGAGACCCAGTACTTC
d_call: TRBD1; clone_size: .; j_call: TRBJ2-5; v_call: TRBV5-1; cdr3_aa: CASSLGTGPKGETQYF; cdr3_nt: TGCGCCAGCAGCTTGGGGACAGGGCCCAAAGGGGAGACCCAGTACTTC
d_call: TRBD1; clone_size: .; j_call: TRBJ1-4; v_call: TRBV6-1; cdr3_aa: CASSLTGTGSEKLFF; cdr3_nt: TGTGCCAGCAGTCTAACCGGGACAGGGAGTGAAAAACTGTTTTTT
d_call: TRBD2; clone_size: .; j_call: TRBJ2-3; v_call: TRBV28; cdr3_aa: CASSFRRGGDTQYF; cdr3_nt: TGTGCCAGCAGTTTCCGGCGGGGGGGAGATACGCAGTATTTT
d_call: .; clone_size: .; j_call: TRBJ2-7; v_call: TRBV4-3; cdr3_aa: CASSPNEQGYEQYF; cdr3_nt: TGCGCCAGCAGCCCCAACGAACAGGGCTACGAGCAGTACTTC
d_call: .; clone_size: .; j_call: TRBJ1-5; v_call: TRBV11-2; cdr3_aa: CASSPGSVGSNQPQHF; cdr3_nt: TGTGCCAGCAGCCCGGGATCAGTGGGCAGCAATCAGCCCCAGCATTTT
d_call: .; clone_size: .; j_call: TRBJ1-1; v_call: TRBV21-1; cdr3_aa: CASSIGGGWSTEAFF; cdr3_nt: TGTGCCAGCAGCATTGGGGGGGGCTGGAGCACTGAAGCTTTCTTT
d_call: TRBD2; clone_size: few; j_call: TRBJ2-2; v_call: TRBV30; cdr3_aa: CAWRGGKNTGELFF; cdr3_nt: TGTGCCTGGAGGGGGGGGAAGAACACCGGGGAGCTGTTTTTT
d_call: TRBD2; clone_size: .; j_call: TRBJ2-3; v_call: TRBV10-3; cdr3_aa: CASRRPMAGGGTDTQYF; cdr3_nt: TGTGCCTCACGACGTCCAATGGCGGGGGGAGGCACAGATACGCAGTATTTT
d_call: .; clone_size: .; j_call: TRBJ2-5; v_call: TRBV18; cdr3_aa: CASSPRGWETQYF; cdr3_nt: TGTGCCAGCTCACCCAGGGGATGGGAGACCCAGTACTTC
d_call: .; clone_size: .; j_call: TRBJ2-1; v_call: TRBV27; cdr3_aa: CASSSTEGKQFF; cdr3_nt: TGTGCCAGCAGTTCGACAGAAGGGAAGCAGTTCTTC
d_call: .; clone_size: .; j_call: TRBJ2-2; v_call: TRBV5-1; cdr3_aa: CASSPPQGGTGELFF; cdr3_nt: TGCGCCAGCAGCCCCCCGCAGGGCGGAACCGGGGAGCTGTTTTTT
d_call: TRBD1; clone_size: .; j_call: TRBJ1-1; v_call: TRBV7-3; cdr3_aa: CASSSQGANTEAFF; cdr3_nt: TGTGCCAGCAGCTCACAGGGGGCGAACACTGAAGCTTTCTTT